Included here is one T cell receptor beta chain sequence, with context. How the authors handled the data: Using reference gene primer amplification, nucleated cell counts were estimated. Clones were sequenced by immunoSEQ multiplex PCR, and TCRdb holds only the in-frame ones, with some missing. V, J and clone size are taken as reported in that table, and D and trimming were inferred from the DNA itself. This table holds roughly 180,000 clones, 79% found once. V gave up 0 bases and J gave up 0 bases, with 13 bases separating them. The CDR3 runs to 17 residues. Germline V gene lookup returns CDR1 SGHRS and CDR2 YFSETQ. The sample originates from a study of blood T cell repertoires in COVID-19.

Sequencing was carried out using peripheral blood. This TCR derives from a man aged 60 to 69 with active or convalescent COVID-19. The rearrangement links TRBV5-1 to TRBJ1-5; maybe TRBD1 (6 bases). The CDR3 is CASSLDPTGISNQPQHF. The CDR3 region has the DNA TGCGCCAGCAGCTTGGACCCTACAGGGATTAGCAATCAGCCCCAGCATTTT.